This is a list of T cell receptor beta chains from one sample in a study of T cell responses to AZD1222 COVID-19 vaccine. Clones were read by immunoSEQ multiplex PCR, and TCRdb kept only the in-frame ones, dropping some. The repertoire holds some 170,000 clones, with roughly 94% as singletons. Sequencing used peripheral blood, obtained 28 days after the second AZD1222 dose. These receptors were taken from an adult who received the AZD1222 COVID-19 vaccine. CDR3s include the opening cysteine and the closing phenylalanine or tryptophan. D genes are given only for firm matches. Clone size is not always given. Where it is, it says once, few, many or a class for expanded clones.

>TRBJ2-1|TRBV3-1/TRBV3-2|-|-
TGTGCCAGCAGCCCCTCTGGCGACCCCTACAATGAGCAGTTCTTC
CASSPSGDPYNEQFF
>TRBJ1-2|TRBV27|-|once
TGTGCCAGCAGTTTACGGTTAGGCTATGGCTACACCTTC
CASSLRLGYGYTF
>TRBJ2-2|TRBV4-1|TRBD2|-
TGCGCCAGCAGCCAAATAGCGGGAGTAAACGGGGAGCTGTTTTTT
CASSQIAGVNGELFF
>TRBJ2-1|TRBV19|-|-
TGTGCCAGTAGTGGCCAGCCTTACAATGAGCAGTTCTTC
CASSGQPYNEQFF
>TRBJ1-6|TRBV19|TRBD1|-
TGTGCCAGTAGTATGCTCCGACAGGGGGCTGACTCACCCCTCCACTTT
CASSMLRQGADSPLHF
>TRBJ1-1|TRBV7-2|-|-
TGTGCCAGCAGCCCCTCCCTAGAAGCTTTCTTT
CASSPSLEAFF
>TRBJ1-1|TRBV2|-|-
TGTGCCAGCAGCGATCTGGGGGGGCGAGCCACTGAAGCTTTCTTT
CASSDLGGRATEAFF
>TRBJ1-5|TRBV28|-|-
TGTGCCAGCAGTTTAGATAATCAGCCCCAGCATTTT
CASSLDNQPQHF
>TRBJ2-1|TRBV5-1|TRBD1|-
TGCGCCAGCGGTCTACGGGACAGCTACAATGAGCAGTTCTTC
CASGLRDSYNEQFF
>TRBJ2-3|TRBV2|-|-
TGTGCCAGCTTTCTGGGAGGCACAGATACGCAGTATTTT
CASFLGGTDTQYF
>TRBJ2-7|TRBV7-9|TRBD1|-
TGTGCCAGCAGCTTAAGGAATTCGACAGGGGTTACCTACGAGCAGTACTTC
CASSLRNSTGVTYEQYF
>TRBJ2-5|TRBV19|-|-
TGTGCCAGTAGTATGGGGGTCTCCAGGGAGACCCAGTACTTC
CASSMGVSRETQYF
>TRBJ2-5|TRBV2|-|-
TGTGCCAGCAGTGTAAGGTGGATGGAGACCCAGTACTTC
CASSVRWMETQYF
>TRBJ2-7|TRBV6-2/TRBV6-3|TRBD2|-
TGTGCCAGCAGTTACGGACTAGCGAGACGCTACGAGCAGTACTTC
CASSYGLARRYEQYF
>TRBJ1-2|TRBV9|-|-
TGTGCCAGCAGCTTCGGACTGGGGCCTAACTATGGCTACACCTTC
CASSFGLGPNYGYTF
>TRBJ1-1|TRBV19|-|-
TGTGCCAGTAGTATAGATCAAAGACAAAGGAACACTGAAGCTTTCTTT
CASSIDQRQRNTEAFF
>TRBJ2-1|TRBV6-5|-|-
TGTGCCACCTCGGACAGTGGGTACGAGCAGTTCTTC
CATSDSGYEQFF
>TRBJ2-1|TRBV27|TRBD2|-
TGTGCCAGCACCAGCGGGAGGGCCGTAAATGAGCAGTTCTTC
CASTSGRAVNEQFF
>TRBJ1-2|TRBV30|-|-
TGTGCCTGGGCGGGGGATGGAGTCTATGGCTACACCTTC
CAWAGDGVYGYTF
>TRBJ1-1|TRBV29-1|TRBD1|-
TGCAGCGTTGCGACAGGGGGCACGGGGAACACTGAAGCTTTCTTT
CSVATGGTGNTEAFF
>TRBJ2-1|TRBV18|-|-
TGTGCCAGCTCACCGCCGGGGGCCTACAATGAGCAGTTCTTC
CASSPPGAYNEQFF
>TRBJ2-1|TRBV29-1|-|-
TGCAGCGTTGGAGGGGGGTATGAGCAGTTCTTC
CSVGGGYEQFF
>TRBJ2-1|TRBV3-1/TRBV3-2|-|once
TGTGCCAGCAGCCAACCTCTGGCTTCCTACAATGAGCAGTTCTTC
CASSQPLASYNEQFF
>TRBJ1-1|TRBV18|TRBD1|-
TGTGCCAGCTCGTCGACAGGGTCAGAAGCTTTCTTT
CASSSTGSEAFF
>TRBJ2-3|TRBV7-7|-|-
TGTGCCAGCAGCCCCGGGAAAGCAGATACGCAGTATTTT
CASSPGKADTQYF
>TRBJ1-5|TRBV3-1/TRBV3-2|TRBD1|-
TGTGCCAGCAGCCAAGCCAAGGGCGACAGGGGCAATCAGCCCCAGCATTTT
CASSQAKGDRGNQPQHF
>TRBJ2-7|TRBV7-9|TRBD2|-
TGTGCCAGCAGCCGACCCGGGACTAACGTTTACGAGCAGTACTTC
CASSRPGTNVYEQYF
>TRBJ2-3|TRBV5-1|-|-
TGCGCCAGCAGCTTGGACACCAGCACAGATACGCAGTATTTT
CASSLDTSTDTQYF
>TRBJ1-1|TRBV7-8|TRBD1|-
TGTGCCAGCAGGTACGGGACAGCTAGGGACACTGAAGCTTTCTTT
CASRYGTARDTEAFF
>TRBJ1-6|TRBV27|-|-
TGTGCCAGCAGTTTAAGGGTGGGGACCGGGTTTTTTTCCCTCCACTTT
CASSLRVGTGFFSLHF
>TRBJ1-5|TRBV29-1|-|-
TGCAGCGTTGCCGACGGAGTTATTGGCAATCAGCCCCAGCATTTT
CSVADGVIGNQPQHF
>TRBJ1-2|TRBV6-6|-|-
TGTGCCGGGCGCCTAGGGGGAAGCGGTTCGGATGGCTACACCTTC
CAGRLGGSGSDGYTF
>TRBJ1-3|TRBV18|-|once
TGTGCCAGCTCACCAGCGGACTCTGGAAACACCATATATTTT
CASSPADSGNTIYF
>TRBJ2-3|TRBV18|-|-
TGTGCCAGCTCACCACCAGGTACAGATACGCAGTATTTT
CASSPPGTDTQYF
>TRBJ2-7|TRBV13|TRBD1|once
TGTGCCAGCAGCTTGTTGAGACAGGGAACCTACGAGCAGTACTTC
CASSLLRQGTYEQYF
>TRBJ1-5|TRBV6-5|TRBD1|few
TGTGCCAGCAGCCTACAGGGGAATCAGCCCCAGCATTTT
CASSLQGNQPQHF
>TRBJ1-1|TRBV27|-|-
TGTGCCAGCAGTTTGGGCAGAAAGGCGAACACTGAAGCTTTCTTT
CASSLGRKANTEAFF
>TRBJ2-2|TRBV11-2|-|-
TGTGCCAGCAGCTTATTTCTAGTGGTCACAGTGAACACCGGGGAGCTGTTTTTT
CASSLFLVVTVNTGELFF
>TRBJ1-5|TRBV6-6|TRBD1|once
TGTGCCAGCAGATACGGGACAGGGGACTGGAAACAGCATTTT
CASRYGTGDWKQHF
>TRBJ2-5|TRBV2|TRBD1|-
TGTGCCAGCCTAAAACAGGGGTACCAAGAGACCCAGTACTTC
CASLKQGYQETQYF
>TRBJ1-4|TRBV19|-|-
TGTGCCAGTAGTATGGGAGGAGTGGCTAATGAAAAACTGTTTTTT
CASSMGGVANEKLFF
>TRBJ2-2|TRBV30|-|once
TGTGCCTGGAGCCCTGGCGCCGGGGAGCTGTTTTTT
CAWSPGAGELFF
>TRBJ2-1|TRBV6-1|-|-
TGTGCCAGCAGTGAGCAGGGGCCCTACAATGAGCAGTTCTTC
CASSEQGPYNEQFF
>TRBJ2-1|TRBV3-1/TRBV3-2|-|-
TGTGCCAGCAGCCTCGACTCGACAAGGTACAATGAGCAGTTCTTC
CASSLDSTRYNEQFF
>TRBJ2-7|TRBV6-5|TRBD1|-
TGTGCCAGCTCGACAGGGAGCTCCTACGAGCAGTACTTC
CASSTGSSYEQYF
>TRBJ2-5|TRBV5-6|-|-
TGTGCCAGCAGCTTGGTCGAGAGCCAAGAGACCCAGTACTTC
CASSLVESQETQYF
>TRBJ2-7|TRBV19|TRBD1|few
TGTGCCAGTAGCCTTGGGGACAGGGGAACCTACGAGCAGTACTTC
CASSLGDRGTYEQYF
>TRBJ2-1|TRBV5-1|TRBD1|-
TGCGCCAGCAGCTTGATGGGACAGGGCTTCAATGAGCAGTTCTTC
CASSLMGQGFNEQFF
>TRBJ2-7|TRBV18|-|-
TGTGCCAGCTCACCGGGACTTTCATACGAGCAGTACTTC
CASSPGLSYEQYF
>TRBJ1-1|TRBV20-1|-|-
TGCAGTGCTCCAGAGAACACTGAAGCTTTCTTT
CSAPENTEAFF
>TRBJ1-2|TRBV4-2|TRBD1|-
TGTGCCAGCAGCCGAGCAGGGGGGAGCTATGGCTACACCTTC
CASSRAGGSYGYTF
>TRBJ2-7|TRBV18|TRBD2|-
TGTGCCAGCTCACCGGGGGGGTACGAGCAGTACTTC
CASSPGGYEQYF
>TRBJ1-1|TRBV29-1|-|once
TGCAGCGTTGCGGGACGTACGAACACTGAAGCTTTCTTT
CSVAGRTNTEAFF
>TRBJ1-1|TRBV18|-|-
TGTGCCAGCTCACCGGGAGCGACAGTTCAAGCTTTCTTT
CASSPGATVQAFF
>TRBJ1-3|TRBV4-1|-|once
TGCGCCAGCAGCCAAGGACAATTGGGGCGTAACACCATATATTTT
CASSQGQLGRNTIYF
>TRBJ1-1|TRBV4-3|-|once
TGCGCCAGCAGCCAAGATCAGGGGCTGTGGGGCACTGAAGCTTTCTTT
CASSQDQGLWGTEAFF
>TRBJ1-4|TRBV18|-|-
TGTGCCAGCTCACCACCCCGGACAACTAATGAAAAACTGTTTTTT
CASSPPRTTNEKLFF